This T cell receptor (beta chain) was identified in a study of cytomegalovirus exposure and HLA in healthy donors. The CDR3 sequence is 13 residues long. V dropped 5 bases and J dropped 2 bases, with 12 bases sitting between them. From germline, CDR1 is SQVTM and CDR2 ANQGSEA. Points on this clone: Its antigen remains unknown.

PCR involved 60 Vbeta and 13 Jbeta primers. Clones were sequenced by immunoSEQ multiplex PCR, and TCRdb holds only the in-frame ones, with some missing. The sample yields 120,000 or so clones, 80% to 90% seen once. Notes on the study in general: Cytomegalovirus-associated status was assigned to 164 TCR beta chains. Sequencing had likely introduced a cluster of highly shared sequence variants as an artifact. By a later analysis, the bulk of CMV-associated TCR beta chains appeared HLA-restricted.

Input material: PBMCs. This clonotype originated in a male donor in good health and CMV-seropositive. The chain recombines TRBV29-1 with TRBJ1-2; weak D call: TRBD1 (6 bases). CDR3 sequence reads: CSVRTVENYGYTF. The CDR3 DNA sequence: TGCAGCGTTCGGACAGTCGAGAACTATGGCTACACCTTC.